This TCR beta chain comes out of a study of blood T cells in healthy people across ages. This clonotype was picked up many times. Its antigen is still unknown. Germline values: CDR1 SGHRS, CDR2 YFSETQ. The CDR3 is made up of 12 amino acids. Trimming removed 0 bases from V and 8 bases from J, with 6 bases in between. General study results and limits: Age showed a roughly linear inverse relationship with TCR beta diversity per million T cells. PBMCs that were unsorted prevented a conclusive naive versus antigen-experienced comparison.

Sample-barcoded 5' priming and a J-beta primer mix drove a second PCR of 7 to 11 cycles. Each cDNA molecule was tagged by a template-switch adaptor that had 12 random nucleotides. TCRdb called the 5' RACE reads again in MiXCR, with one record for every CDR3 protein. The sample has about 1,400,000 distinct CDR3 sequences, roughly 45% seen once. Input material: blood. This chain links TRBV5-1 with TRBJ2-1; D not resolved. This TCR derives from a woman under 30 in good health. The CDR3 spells CASSLGWDEQFF. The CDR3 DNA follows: TGCGCCAGCAGCTTGGGATGGGATGAGCAGTTCTTC. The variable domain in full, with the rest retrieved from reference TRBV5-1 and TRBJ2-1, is KAGVTQTPRYLIKTRGQQVTLSCSPISGHRSVSWYQQTPGQGLQFLFEYFSETQRNKGNFPGRFSGRQFSNSRSEMNVSTLELGDSALYLCASSLGWDEQFFGPGTRLTVL.